This T cell receptor beta chain came from a study of blood T cell repertoires in COVID-19. The V gene lost 4 bases and the J gene lost 2 bases, with 9 bases spanning the gap. Germline CDR1 KGHDR, CDR2 SFDVKD. The CDR3 has 14 residues. Assay: immunoSEQ multiplex PCR; the TCRdb copy retains only in-frame clones and omits some. The sample includes about 26,000 clones, almost 90% of them seen just once. Sequenced: peripheral blood. The rearrangement joins TRBV24-1 to TRBJ2-3, with TRBD1 as a possible D gene (6 bases). This receptor was identified in a man aged 70 or older with acute or convalescent COVID-19. The CDR3 here is CATSDGQFTDTQYF. Here the CDR3 DNA reads TGTGCCACCAGTGACGGACAGTTCACAGATACGCAGTATTTT.